This T cell receptor beta chain was profiled in a study of cytomegalovirus exposure and HLA in healthy donors. Some clones are missing from TCRdb's copy, which holds only in-frame ones; the method was immunoSEQ multiplex PCR. This sample has around 86,000 clones, with over 85% found just once. After removal of 7 bases from V and 0 bases from J, the junction contained 7 bases not matched to a gene. This CDR3 comprises 16 residues. The germline V gene has CDR1 SQVTM and CDR2 ANQGSEA. Concerning this clone: Antigen unknown.

Whole-study findings and limits: The classifier reportedly diagnosed cytomegalovirus status with high sensitivity and specificity.

The source material was PBMCs. The rearrangement joins TRBV29-1 to TRBJ2-1; 12 bases agree with TRBD2. The clonotype originates from a woman aged 25 to 45 in good health and CMV-seropositive. CDR3 DNA: TGCAGCGCCCTGTCTAGCGGGAGGGGCTCCTACAATGAGCAGTTCTTC. Translated: CSALSSGRGSYNEQFF.